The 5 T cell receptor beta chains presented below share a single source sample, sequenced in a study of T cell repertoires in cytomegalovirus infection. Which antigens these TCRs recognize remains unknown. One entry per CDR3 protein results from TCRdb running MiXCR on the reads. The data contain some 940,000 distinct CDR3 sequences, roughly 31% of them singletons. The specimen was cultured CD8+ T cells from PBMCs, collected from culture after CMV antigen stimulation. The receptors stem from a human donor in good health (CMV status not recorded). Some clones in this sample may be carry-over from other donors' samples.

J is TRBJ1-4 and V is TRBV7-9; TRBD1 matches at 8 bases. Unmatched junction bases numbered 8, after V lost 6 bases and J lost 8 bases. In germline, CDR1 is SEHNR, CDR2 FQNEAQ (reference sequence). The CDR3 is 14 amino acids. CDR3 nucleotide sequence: TGTGCCAGCAGTAGACAGGGGAACGAGGAAAAACTGTTTTTT. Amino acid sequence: CASSRQGNEEKLFF.

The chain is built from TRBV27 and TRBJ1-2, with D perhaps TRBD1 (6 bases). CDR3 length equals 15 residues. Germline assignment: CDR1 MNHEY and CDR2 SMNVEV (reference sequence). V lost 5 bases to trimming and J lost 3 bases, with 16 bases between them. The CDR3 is CASSPHEQGHYGYTF. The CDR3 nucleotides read TGTGCCAGCAGTCCCCATGAACAGGGCCACTATGGCTACACCTTC.

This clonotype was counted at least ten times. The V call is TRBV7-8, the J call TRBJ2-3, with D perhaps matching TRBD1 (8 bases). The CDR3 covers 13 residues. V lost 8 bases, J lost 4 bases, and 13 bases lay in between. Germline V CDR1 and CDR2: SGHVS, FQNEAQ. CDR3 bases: TGTGCCAGCTCACAGGGGGGGGCAGATACGCAGTATTTT. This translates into CASSQGGADTQYF.

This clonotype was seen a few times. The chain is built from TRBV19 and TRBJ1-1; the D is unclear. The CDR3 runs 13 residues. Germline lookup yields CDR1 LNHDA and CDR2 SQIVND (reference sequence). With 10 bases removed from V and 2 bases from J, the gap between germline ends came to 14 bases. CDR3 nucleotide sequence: TGTGCCACAATCCCTTTCGGTAACACTGAAGCTTTCTTT. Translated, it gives CATIPFGNTEAFF.

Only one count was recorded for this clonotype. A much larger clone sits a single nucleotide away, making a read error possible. As DNA, the CDR3 is TGTGCCAACAGTTTGTCAGGGGTCTATGGCTACACCTTC. It translates to CANSLSGVYGYTF. V gene TRBV12-3 or TRBV12-4 combines with J gene TRBJ1-2; possible D gene TRBD1, 6 bases. This CDR3 region has 13 residues.